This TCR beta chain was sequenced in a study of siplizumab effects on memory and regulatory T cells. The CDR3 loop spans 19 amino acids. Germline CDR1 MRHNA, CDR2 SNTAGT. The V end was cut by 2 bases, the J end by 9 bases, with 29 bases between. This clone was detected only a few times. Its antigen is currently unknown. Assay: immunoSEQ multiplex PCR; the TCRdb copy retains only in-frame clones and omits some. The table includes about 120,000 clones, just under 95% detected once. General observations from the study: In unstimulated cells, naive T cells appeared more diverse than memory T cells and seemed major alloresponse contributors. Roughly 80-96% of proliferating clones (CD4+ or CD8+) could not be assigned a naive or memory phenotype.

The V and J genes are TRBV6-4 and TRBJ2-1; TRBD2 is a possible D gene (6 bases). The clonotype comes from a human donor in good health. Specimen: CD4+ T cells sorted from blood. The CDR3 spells CASSDGGMVAVLESREQFF. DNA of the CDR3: TGTGCCAGCAGTGACGGAGGGATGGTAGCGGTACTAGAAAGTCGTGAGCAGTTCTTC.